What follows are 28 T cell receptor beta chains derived from one specimen sequenced in a study of cytomegalovirus exposure and HLA in healthy donors. 13 Jbeta primers and 60 Vbeta primers were used for the PCR. Some clones are missing from TCRdb's copy, which holds only in-frame ones; the method was immunoSEQ multiplex PCR. The repertoire has 190,000 or so clones, 75% to 90% of them found once; the top ten carry over 1.5%. Sequenced sample: PBMCs. These receptors were obtained from a man aged 50-59 years in good health and CMV-seronegative.

The genes are TRBV2 and TRBJ2-2; 12 positions match TRBD2. The trim removed 7 bases at V and 1 base at J, leaving 1 base unmatched. CDR1 and CDR2 (germline): SNHLY, FYNNEI. This CDR3 region has 15 residues. Here the CDR3 reads CASKLAGGNTGELFF. The CDR3 nucleotides read TGTGCCAGCAAACTAGCGGGGGGGAACACCGGGGAGCTGTTTTTT.

The chain carries TRBV29-1 and TRBJ2-1; 7 nucleotides match TRBD2. The V segment lost 2 bases and the J segment 0 bases; nucleotides outside the gene matches: 4. The CDR3 totals 15 residues. Germline V gives CDR1 SQVTM, CDR2 ANQGSEA. CDR3 in DNA: TGCAGCGTTGAACCCCCGGGGGGCTCCTACAATGAGCAGTTCTTC. Translating it yields CSVEPPGGSYNEQFF.

This chain uses TRBV6-6 with TRBJ2-4; TRBD1 agrees at 8 bases. The CDR3 runs to 16 residues. Germline V gene lookup returns CDR1 MNHNY and CDR2 SVGAGI (reference sequence). The V gene end was trimmed by 7 bases and the J gene end by 0 bases; junction bases not matched to a gene: 8. This CDR3 is CASNGQGSGAKNIQYF. In nucleotides, the CDR3 is TGTGCCAGCAACGGACAGGGATCGGGAGCCAAAAACATTCAGTACTTC.

The chain uses TRBV5-6 and TRBJ1-3; D not certain. Germline assignment: CDR1 SGHDT and CDR2 YYEEEE. This CDR3 has 12 amino acids. V dropped 4 bases and J dropped 6 bases, with 8 bases sitting between them. CDR3 protein: CASSLRVNTIYF. For the CDR3, the DNA is TGTGCCAGCAGCCTGCGGGTAAACACCATATATTTT.

The chain has TRBV5-5 and TRBJ2-5, with D hard to call. From germline, CDR1 is SGHKS and CDR2 YYEKEE (reference sequence). The CDR3 extends over 18 amino acids. Trimming removed 1 base from V and 5 bases from J, with 24 bases in between. Written as DNA, the CDR3 is TGTGCCAGCAGCTTGTCGTTATCCCGACGGAGCCATTGGGAGACCCAGTACTTC. It specifies CASSLSLSRRSHWETQYF.

The sample holds one count of this clone. The V gene is TRBV6-4, the J gene TRBJ1-2; a possible D gene is TRBD1 (5 bases). The CDR3 runs to 13 residues. The ends were cut back, 8 bases at V and 6 bases at J, with 16 bases in the middle. The germline gives CDR1 MRHNA, CDR2 SNTAGT. The CDR3 sequence is CASSQGPANGYTF. The DNA of the CDR3 is TGTGCCAGCTCCCAGGGTCCGGCCAATGGCTACACCTTC.

The chain couples TRBV9 to TRBJ2-2; tentatively, D is TRBD2 (5 bases). The germline V gene encodes CDR1 SGDLS and CDR2 YYNGEE. This CDR3 comprises 14 residues. Trimming took 7 bases from V and 4 from J, leaving 14 bases between them. The CDR3 region has the DNA TGTGCCAGCGGGCAGAGGGCTGTCACCGGGGAGCTGTTTTTT. Translated, it gives CASGQRAVTGELFF.

V and J are TRBV5-1 and TRBJ2-7; 8 nucleotides align to TRBD1. V dropped 7 bases and J dropped 2; count of bases not matched to a gene: 8. CDR1 is SGHRS, CDR2 YFSETQ, per germline. The CDR3 covers 14 residues. CDR3: CASARDRRTYEQYF. The CDR3 nucleotides read TGCGCCAGCGCACGGGACAGGCGTACCTACGAGCAGTACTTC.

J is TRBJ2-7 and V is TRBV5-1; TRBD1 aligns across 7 bases. The length of the CDR3 is 17 residues. Germline loops: CDR1 SGHRS, CDR2 YFSETQ. Trimming removed 4 bases from V and 0 bases from J; junction bases left unmatched: 13. As DNA, the CDR3 is TGCGCCAGCAGCCTCCTCCTTTCCGGGACAGACTCCTACGAGCAGTACTTC. Residues: CASSLLLSGTDSYEQYF.

CDR3 coding DNA: TGCGCCAGCAGCCCCCCGGCGGGGATCTATGGCTACACCTTC. The encoded protein is CASSPPAGIYGYTF. The chain uses TRBV4-1 and TRBJ1-2; no firm D call. Germline CDR1 and CDR2: MGHRA and YSYEKL. The V gene lost 4 bases and the J gene lost 4 bases, with 13 bases spanning the gap. CDR3 length: 14 residues.

This clone appeared a few times. The J gene is TRBJ2-7, the V gene TRBV18, with a weak D call TRBD1 (6 bases). The V end was cut by 4 bases, the J end by 0 bases, with 16 bases between. CDR3 length: 16 residues. CDR1 and CDR2 (germline): KGHSH, LQKENI. The CDR3 loop is CASSLLRTASSYEQYF. The CDR3 region has the DNA TGTGCCAGCTCACTACTTAGGACAGCGAGCTCCTACGAGCAGTACTTC.

On this clone: The sample contains more than one DNA sequence encoding this CDR3. The chain recombines TRBV27 with TRBJ2-5; TRBD1 matches at 8 bases. CDR1 MNHEY and CDR2 SMNVEV come from the germline V gene (reference sequence). The CDR3 runs 13 residues. J was trimmed by 5 bases and V by 4 bases; bases with no gene match: 3. The CDR3 coding sequence is TGTGCCAGCAGTTGGACAGGGAGGGAGACCCAGTACTTC. Translation: CASSWTGRETQYF.

This clone was picked up a small number of times. The J gene is TRBJ1-1, the V gene TRBV27, with a possible D match to TRBD1 (6 bases). The CDR3 is 16 amino acids. Deletions cut 8 bases from V and 0 bases from J, with 19 bases between. Germline CDR1 and CDR2: MNHEY and SMNVEV (reference sequence). The CDR3 sequence: CASGNLPGQMNTEAFF. The CDR3 DNA reads as TGTGCCAGCGGTAATCTCCCGGGACAAATGAACACTGAAGCTTTCTTT.

The V call is TRBV6-5, the J call TRBJ2-7; weak D call: TRBD2 (6 bases). The CDR3 totals 13 residues. V dropped 8 bases and J dropped 7 bases, with 18 bases sitting between them. From germline, CDR1 is MNHEY and CDR2 SVGAGI. The CDR3 nucleotides are TGTGCCAGCCGTTTTTCGGTGGGGGGAGAGCAGTACTTC. Protein sequence: CASRFSVGGEQYF.

The V call is TRBV6-5, the J call TRBJ1-2, with D perhaps matching TRBD1 (5 bases). Trimming took off 7 bases at V and 7 bases at J, with 13 bases between the two ends. The CDR3 extends over 12 amino acids. CDR1 and CDR2 from the germline V gene are MNHEY and SVGAGI. Here the CDR3 reads CASTGGTSGYTF. The CDR3 nucleotides read TGTGCCAGCACGGGGGGGACTTCTGGCTACACCTTC.

The gene calls are TRBV12-2 and TRBJ2-7; the table's TRBD2 call for D was not verified on the DNA. TRBV12-2 is an annotated pseudogene. This CDR3 region has 15 residues. The CDR3: CASRLGEKNSYEQYF. The CDR3 bases are TGTGCAAGTCGCTTAGGAGAAAAAAACTCCTACGAGCAGTACTTC.

Turning to this clone: Different DNA sequences within this sample yield the same CDR3. The rearrangement links TRBV4-1 to TRBJ2-1; maybe TRBD2 (7 bases). Germline-derived CDR1 and CDR2 are MGHRA and YSYEKL. V was shortened by 0 bases and J by 2 bases, with 11 bases between the two germline ends. The CDR3 totals 16 residues. CDR3 region: CASSQDRGGTYNEQFF. The CDR3 DNA follows: TGCGCCAGCAGCCAAGATAGGGGGGGGACCTACAATGAGCAGTTCTTC.

This clone was seen a few times. V gene TRBV18 combines with J gene TRBJ1-1; D might be TRBD1 (6 bases). V dropped 1 base and J dropped 4 bases, with 13 bases sitting between them. In germline, CDR1 is KGHSH, CDR2 LQKENI. The CDR3 sequence is 15 residues long. The CDR3 is CASSPLRGQGTEAFF. The CDR3, as DNA: TGTGCCAGCTCACCACTGCGGGGGCAGGGCACTGAAGCTTTCTTT.

This chain connects TRBV10-2 to TRBJ2-2; D is uncertain. V gave up 3 bases and J gave up 3 bases, with 8 bases separating them. Germline CDR1 reads WSHSY; CDR2 reads SAAADI. The CDR3 consists of 14 residues. The chain's CDR3 is CASSDYPYTGELFF. The CDR3 region has the DNA TGCGCCAGCAGTGACTACCCGTACACCGGGGAGCTGTTTTTT.

This clone occurred once. The chain uses TRBV5-4 and TRBJ1-2, with D uncertain. Per germline, CDR1 SGHNT and CDR2 YYREEE (reference sequence). The CDR3 is 14 residues long. With 4 bases removed from V and 2 bases from J, the gap between germline ends came to 12 bases. The CDR3 DNA reads TGTGCCAGCAGCCTACAAGACACCAACTATGGCTACACCTTC. Translation: CASSLQDTNYGYTF.

Only a few counts were recorded for this clone. The chain has TRBV6-1 and TRBJ1-4, with 7 positions matching TRBD1. This CDR3 region has 15 residues. Looked up from germline, CDR1 is MNHNS and CDR2 is SASEGT. V shed 4 bases and J 4 bases; nucleotides not matched to a gene: 6. The CDR3 reads CASSAKDRRNEKLFF. CDR3 DNA sequence: TGTGCCAGCAGTGCCAAGGACAGGCGTAATGAAAAACTGTTTTTT.

This rearrangement joins TRBV27 to TRBJ2-1; TRBD2 matches at 7 bases. This CDR3 is 17 amino acids long. The junction had 17 bases not matched to a gene; V was cut back by 5 bases and J by 7 bases. Germline loops: CDR1 MNHEY, CDR2 SMNVEV (reference sequence). The CDR3 protein is CASSALVSAGEKNEQFF. DNA for the CDR3: TGTGCCAGCAGTGCCCTGGTGTCCGCGGGGGAGAAGAATGAGCAGTTCTTC.

This rearrangement joins TRBV9 to TRBJ2-2, with D tentatively TRBD2 (6 bases). CDR1 SGDLS and CDR2 YYNGEE come from the germline V gene. This CDR3 is 17 amino acids long. Trimming shortened V by 0 bases and J by 4 bases, and 16 bases separated the two germline ends. The DNA for the CDR3 is TGTGCCAGCAGCGTAGGCCGTGGAGGGGAAGCCACCGGGGAGCTGTTTTTT. Its translation is CASSVGRGGEATGELFF.

The chain uses TRBV10-3 and TRBJ1-1; TRBD1 matches at 12 bases. CDR1 and CDR2 from the germline V gene are ENHRY and SYGVKD. Trimming took 4 bases from V and 4 from J; bases not matched to a gene: 4. The length of the CDR3 is 15 residues. CDR3 loop: CAISGDRGRGTEAFF. For the CDR3, the DNA is TGTGCCATCAGTGGGGACAGGGGGCGCGGCACTGAAGCTTTCTTT.

This chain connects TRBV19 to TRBJ2-5; TRBD2 agrees at 8 bases. The J call is in doubt because the DNA end fits TRBJ2-7 better. Germline CDR1 is LNHDA and CDR2 is SQIVND (reference sequence). The CDR3 extends over 15 amino acids. The CDR3 region is CAFGWGSGGTYEQYF. The CDR3, as DNA: TGTGCCTTCGGTTGGGGAAGCGGGGGAACCTACGAGCAGTACTTC.

The rearrangement links TRBV6-1 to TRBJ1-2, with D possibly TRBD1 on 6 matching bases. V shed 6 bases and J shed 3 bases, with 8 bases lying between them. Germline CDR1 reads MNHNS; CDR2 reads SASEGT. CDR3 length equals 12 residues. For the CDR3, the DNA is TGTGCCAGCAGCCAGGGGCACTATGGCTACACCTTC. Its protein is CASSQGHYGYTF.

V is TRBV23-1 and J is TRBJ2-7; 8 nucleotides match TRBD1. TRBV23-1 has ORF status, its function being uncertain. This CDR3 contains 14 residues. V shed 4 bases and J 3 bases; nucleotides not matched to a gene: 5. CDR3 nucleotides: TGCGCCAGCAGTCCAGAAGGACAGGGCTACGAGCAGTACTTC. This gives the protein CASSPEGQGYEQYF.

The chain links TRBV7-2 to TRBJ2-5; TRBD2 is a possible D gene (6 bases). This CDR3 contains 13 residues. Germline V gene sequence: CDR1 SGHTA, CDR2 FQGNSA. Trimming removed 8 bases at V and 5 bases at J, with 15 bases between. The CDR3 DNA reads as TGTGCCAGCTCCGGGGGTCGGGGGGAGACCCAGTACTTC. Translated, it gives CASSGGRGETQYF.